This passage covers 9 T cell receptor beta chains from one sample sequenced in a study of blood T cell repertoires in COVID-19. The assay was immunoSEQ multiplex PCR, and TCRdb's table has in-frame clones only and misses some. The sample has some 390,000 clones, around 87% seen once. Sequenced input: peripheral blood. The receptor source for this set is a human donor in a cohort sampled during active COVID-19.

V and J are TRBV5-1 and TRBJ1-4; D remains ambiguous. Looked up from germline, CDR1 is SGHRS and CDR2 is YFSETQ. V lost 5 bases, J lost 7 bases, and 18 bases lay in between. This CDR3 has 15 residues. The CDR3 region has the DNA TGCGCCAGCAGTACTTGGGGAGGAGTGGTTGAAAAACTGTTTTTT. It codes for CASSTWGGVVEKLFF.

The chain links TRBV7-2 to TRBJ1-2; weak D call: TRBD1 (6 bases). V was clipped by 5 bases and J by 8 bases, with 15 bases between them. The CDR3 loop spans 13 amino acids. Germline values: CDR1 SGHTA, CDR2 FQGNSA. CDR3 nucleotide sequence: TGTGCCAGCAGCACTACAGGGATCGGGGGCTACACCTTC. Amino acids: CASSTTGIGGYTF.

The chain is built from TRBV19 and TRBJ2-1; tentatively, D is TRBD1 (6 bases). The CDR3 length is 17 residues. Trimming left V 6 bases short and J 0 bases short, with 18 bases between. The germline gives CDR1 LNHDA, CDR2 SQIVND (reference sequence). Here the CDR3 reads CASRPQTGLLSYNEQFF. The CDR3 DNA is TGTGCCAGTAGACCGCAAACAGGGCTGCTCTCCTACAATGAGCAGTTCTTC. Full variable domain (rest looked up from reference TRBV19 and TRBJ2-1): DGGITQSPKYLFRKEGQNVTLSCEQNLNHDAMYWYRQDPGQGLRLIYYSQIVNDFQKGDIAEGYSVSREKKESFPLTVTSAQKNPTAFYLCASRPQTGLLSYNEQFFGPGTRLTVL.

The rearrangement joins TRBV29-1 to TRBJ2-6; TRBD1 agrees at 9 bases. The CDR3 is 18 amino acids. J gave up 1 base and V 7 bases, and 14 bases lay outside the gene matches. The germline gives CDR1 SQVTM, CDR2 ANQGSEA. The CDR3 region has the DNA TGCAGCGCTGCTTTGCCGGGACAGGGACTATCTGGGGCCAACGTCCTGACTTTC. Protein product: CSAALPGQGLSGANVLTF.

The CDR3 spells CASIHPGVSNQPQHF. The DNA for the CDR3 is TGTGCCAGCATCCACCCAGGTGTTAGCAATCAGCCCCAGCATTTT. The V gene is TRBV6-4, the J gene TRBJ1-5; D is uncertain. Trimming pared 7 bases from V and 0 bases from J, leaving 13 bases between. The CDR3 extends over 15 amino acids. Germline V gene data show CDR1 as MRHNA and CDR2 as SNTAGT.

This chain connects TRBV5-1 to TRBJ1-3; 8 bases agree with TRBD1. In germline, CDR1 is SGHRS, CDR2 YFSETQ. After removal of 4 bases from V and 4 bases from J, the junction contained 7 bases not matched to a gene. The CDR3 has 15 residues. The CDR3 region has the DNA TGCGCCAGCAGCCTTCGACAGGGGTTCGGAAACACCATATATTTT. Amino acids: CASSLRQGFGNTIYF.

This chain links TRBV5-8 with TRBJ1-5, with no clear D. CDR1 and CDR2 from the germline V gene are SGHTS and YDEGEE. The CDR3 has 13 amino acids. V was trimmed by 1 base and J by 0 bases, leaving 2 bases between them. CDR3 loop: CASSLRSNQPQHF. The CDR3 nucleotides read TGTGCCAGCAGCTTGCGTAGCAATCAGCCCCAGCATTTT.

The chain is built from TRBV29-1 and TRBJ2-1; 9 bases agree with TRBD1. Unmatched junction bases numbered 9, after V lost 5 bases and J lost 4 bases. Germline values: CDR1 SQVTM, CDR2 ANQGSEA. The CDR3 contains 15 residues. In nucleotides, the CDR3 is TGCAGCGTTTCGGACAGGGGTGATTTATACAATGAGCAGTTCTTC. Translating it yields CSVSDRGDLYNEQFF.

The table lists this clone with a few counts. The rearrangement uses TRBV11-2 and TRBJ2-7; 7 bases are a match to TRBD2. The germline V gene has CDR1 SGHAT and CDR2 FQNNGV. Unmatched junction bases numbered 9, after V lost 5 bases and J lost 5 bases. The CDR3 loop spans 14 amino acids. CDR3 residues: CASSQLSSGDEQYF. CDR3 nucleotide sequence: TGTGCCAGCAGCCAGCTCTCGAGCGGGGACGAGCAGTACTTC.